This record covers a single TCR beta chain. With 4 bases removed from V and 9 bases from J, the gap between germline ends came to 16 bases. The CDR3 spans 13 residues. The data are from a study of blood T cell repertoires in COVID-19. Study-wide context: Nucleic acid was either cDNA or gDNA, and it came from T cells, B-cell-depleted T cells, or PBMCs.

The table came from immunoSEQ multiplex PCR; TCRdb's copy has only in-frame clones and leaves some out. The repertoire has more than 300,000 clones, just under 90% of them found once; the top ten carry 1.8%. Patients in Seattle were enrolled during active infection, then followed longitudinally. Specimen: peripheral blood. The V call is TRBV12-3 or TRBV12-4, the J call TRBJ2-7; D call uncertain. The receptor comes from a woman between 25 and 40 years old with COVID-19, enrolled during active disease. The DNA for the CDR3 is TGTGCCAGCAGTTCCGGTCAGCATCTAGGGCAGTACTTC. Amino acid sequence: CASSSGQHLGQYF.